This T cell receptor (beta chain) was sequenced during a study of cytomegalovirus exposure and HLA in healthy donors. Study summary: Membership in the Caucasian-associated ancestry cluster was found for 81% of around 380 genotyped donors.

Researchers ran the PCR with 60 Vbeta and 13 Jbeta primers. Profiling relied on immunoSEQ multiplex PCR, and the TCRdb table lists in-frame clones only, not all of them. The sample holds 150,000 or so clones, approximately 79% seen once. A note on this clone: The antigen is undetermined.

Study observations and caveats: Accurate HLA-A and HLA-B prediction from TCR beta sequences was reported for most subjects.

Deletions cut 0 bases from V and 6 bases from J, with 10 bases between. The CDR3 runs to 13 residues. Germline loops: CDR1 SGDLS, CDR2 YYNGEE. Sequenced material: PBMCs. V and J are TRBV9 and TRBJ2-7; the D is unclear. This clonotype originated in a man aged 18 to 30 in good health and CMV-seropositive. Here the CDR3 DNA reads TGTGCCAGCAGCGTAGACCTGCGGAGCGAGCAGTACTTC. Amino acid sequence: CASSVDLRSEQYF.